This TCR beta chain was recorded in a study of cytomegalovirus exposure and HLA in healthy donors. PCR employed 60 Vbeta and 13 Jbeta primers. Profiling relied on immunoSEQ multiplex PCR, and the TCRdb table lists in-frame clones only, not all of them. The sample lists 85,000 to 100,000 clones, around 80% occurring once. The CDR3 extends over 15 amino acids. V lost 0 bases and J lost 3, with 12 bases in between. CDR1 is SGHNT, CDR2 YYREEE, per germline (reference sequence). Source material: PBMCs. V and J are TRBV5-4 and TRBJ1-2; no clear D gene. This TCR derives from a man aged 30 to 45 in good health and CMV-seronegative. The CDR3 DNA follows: TGTGCCAGCAGCTTGGTTACGGGGAGAGACTATGGCTACACCTTC. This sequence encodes CASSLVTGRDYGYTF. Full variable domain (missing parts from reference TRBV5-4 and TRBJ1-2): ETGVTQSPTHLIKTRGQQVTLRCSSQSGHNTVSWYQQALGQGPQFIFQYYREEENGRGNFPPRFSGLQFPNYSSELNVNALELDDSALYLCASSLVTGRDYGYTFGSGTRLTVV.